One and the same sample provided the 16 T cell receptor beta chains below, sequenced in a study of T cells expressing NK-cell markers. TCRdb re-called the 5' RACE reads and shows each CDR3 protein once, DNA omitted. Here the sample table reports about 260,000 distinct CDR3 sequences. Sequenced material: blood T cells: a sorted CD56 or NKG2C T cell subset, CD4+ or CD8+ T cells, or bulk PBMC T cells (not recorded which). Receptor source: a man aged 18 to 29 in good health.

The CDR3 reads CATTPTGGSYEQYF. The V gene is TRBV19, the J gene TRBJ2-7; TCRdb gives TRBD1 as the D gene, but with no DNA this cannot be confirmed. The CDR3 runs to 14 residues. CDR1 and CDR2 from the germline V gene are LNHDA and SQIVND (reference sequence).

The chain couples TRBV20-1 to TRBJ2-3; checking the TCRdb D call of TRBD1 is not possible without DNA. The length of the CDR3 is 12 residues. The germline CDR1 and CDR2 sequences are DFQATT and SNEGSKA (reference sequence). The CDR3 is CSARDGADTQYF.

The J gene is TRBJ2-3, the V gene TRBV29-1; the TRBD2 assignment by TCRdb is unverifiable without DNA. The CDR3 runs 14 residues. Per the germline V gene, CDR1 is SQVTM and CDR2 is ANQGSEA. CDR3: CSVPLALSTDTQYF.

This CDR3 is CATSRGDQGHEQFF. The chain couples TRBV15 to TRBJ2-1; TCRdb's D gene call, TRBD1, goes unchecked for lack of DNA. The CDR3 is 14 residues long. The germline CDR1 and CDR2 sequences are LNHNV and YYDKDF (reference sequence).

V gene TRBV4-3 combines with J gene TRBJ2-7; as DNA is missing, the TRBD2 call by TCRdb cannot be tested. The CDR3 contains 16 residues. The germline V gene has CDR1 LGHNA and CDR2 YSLEER. The CDR3 reads CASSQAWGLGSYEQYF.

The chain links TRBV5-1 to TRBJ2-3; TCRdb names TRBD2, which stays unverified in the absence of DNA. The CDR3 extends over 14 amino acids. The germline gives CDR1 SGHRS, CDR2 YFSETQ. The CDR3: CASRVIAGEDTQYF.

The chain employs TRBV29-1 and TRBJ1-4; TCRdb proposes TRBD1, but this gene call is untestable without DNA. This CDR3 region has 13 residues. Germline CDR1 SQVTM, CDR2 ANQGSEA. The CDR3 region is CSVQGTGNEKLFF.

The CDR3 loop is CASSKRQGGSDEQFF. The V call is TRBV6-2 or TRBV6-3, the J call TRBJ2-1; absent DNA, TCRdb's TRBD1 call cannot be checked. CDR3 length: 15 residues. Germline V gene data show CDR1 as MNHEY and CDR2 as SVGEGT.

The chain couples TRBV19 to TRBJ1-4; the D gene TCRdb calls, TRBD1, cannot be checked with no DNA. CDR3 length: 16 amino acids. Germline values: CDR1 LNHDA, CDR2 SQIVND (reference sequence). The CDR3 region is CASSDPGGATNEKLFF.

The CDR3 sequence: CASSQGRRASGANVLTF. This chain connects TRBV3-1 to TRBJ2-6; TCRdb's assignment of TRBD2 cannot be checked, as there is no DNA. This CDR3 has 17 amino acids. Per germline, CDR1 LGHDT and CDR2 YNNKEL (reference sequence).

The V and J genes are TRBV7-9 and TRBJ1-1; TCRdb lists TRBD1, though no DNA is available to test this call. CDR1 is SEHNR, CDR2 FQNEAQ, per germline (reference sequence). This CDR3 region has 16 residues. This chain's CDR3 is CASSLITGGFGTEAFF. Using reference TRBV7-9 and TRBJ1-1 for the parts outside the CDR3, the full variable domain is DTGVSQNPRHKITKRGQNVTFRCDPISEHNRLYWYRQTLGQGPEFLTYFQNEAQLEKSRLLSDRFSAERPKGSFSTLEIQRTEQGDSAMYLCASSLITGGFGTEAFFGQGTRLTVV.

V gene TRBV15 combines with J gene TRBJ2-5; TCRdb indicates TRBD1, and absent DNA this call remains unverified. Germline CDR1 reads LNHNV; CDR2 reads YYDKDF (reference sequence). This CDR3 contains 14 residues. CDR3 amino acids: CATSRDLSRARQYF.

V usage is TRBV20-1 and J usage is TRBJ2-7; TCRdb's D call of TRBD1 is untestable without DNA. From germline, CDR1 is DFQATT and CDR2 SNEGSKA (reference sequence). The CDR3 has 16 residues. The CDR3 protein is CSARDSQGGVGYEQYF.

The V gene is TRBV15, the J gene TRBJ2-1; TCRdb's D gene call, TRBD2, goes unchecked for lack of DNA. The CDR3 has 17 amino acids. In germline, CDR1 is LNHNV, CDR2 YYDKDF (reference sequence). The CDR3: CATSRDLAGGPGNEQFF.

CDR3 in amino acids: CASSDRAWCLVQPQHF. The chain recombines TRBV6-4 with TRBJ1-5. Germline V lookup: CDR1 MRHNA, CDR2 SNTAGT. The CDR3 extends over 16 amino acids.

The V and J genes are TRBV11-2 and TRBJ1-6; the TCRdb D gene call, TRBD1, has no DNA to confirm it. There are 17 residues in the CDR3. Germline CDR1 reads SGHAT; CDR2 reads FQNNGV. The CDR3 loop reads CASSLDARDIYNSPLHF.